These 11 T cell receptor beta chains were all obtained from the same sample, sequenced in a study of blood T cell repertoires in COVID-19. The protocol was immunoSEQ multiplex PCR, while the TCRdb copy is restricted to in-frame clones and leaves out a portion. The sample shows more than 40,000 clones, roughly 80% of them seen only once. The sample taken for sequencing was peripheral blood. These TCRs come from a man aged 45-65 years with active COVID-19.

This chain joins TRBV28 and TRBJ1-5; 9 nucleotides align to TRBD1. V shed 7 bases and J 4 bases; nucleotides not matched to a gene: 11. CDR1 is MDHEN, CDR2 SYDVKM, per germline. The CDR3 has 16 residues. CDR3 loop: CASNTEGTGINQPQHF. CDR3 sequence (DNA): TGTGCCAGCAACACCGAGGGGACAGGGATAAATCAGCCCCAGCATTTT.

This chain links TRBV19 with TRBJ1-6; TRBD1 matches at 7 bases. The V gene end was trimmed by 3 bases and the J gene end by 12 bases; junction bases not matched to a gene: 11. Germline CDR1 and CDR2: LNHDA and SQIVND (reference sequence). The CDR3 has 15 residues. CDR3 in DNA: TGTGCCAGTAGTATTTACAGGGGCCCACCTCAACCCCTCCACTTT. It encodes CASSIYRGPPQPLHF.

The CDR3 sequence: CASSEPLAGGNEQFF. The CDR3 DNA reads as TGCGCCAGCAGTGAGCCCCTAGCGGGGGGGAATGAGCAGTTCTTC. The V and J genes are TRBV10-1 and TRBJ2-1; 12 bases agree with TRBD2. There are 15 residues in the CDR3. Per germline, CDR1 WNHNN and CDR2 SYGVQD (reference sequence). V was clipped by 2 bases and J by 7 bases; unmatched bases: 3.

The genes are TRBV15 and TRBJ1-4; 8 bases agree with TRBD1. This CDR3 has 16 residues. Germline CDR1 LNHNV, CDR2 YYDKDF (reference sequence). J was trimmed by 7 bases and V by 1 base; bases with no gene match: 8. The CDR3 coding sequence is TGTGCCACCAGCAGAGGGACGGCAGGGGGCACTGAAAAACTGTTTTTT. Its protein product is CATSRGTAGGTEKLFF.

The chain employs TRBV10-2 and TRBJ1-4; D ambiguous. The CDR3 is 13 amino acids. Germline V gives CDR1 WSHSY, CDR2 SAAADI. Trimming took 5 bases from V and 4 from J, leaving 8 bases between them. CDR3: CASSPGNNEKLFF. As DNA, the CDR3 is TGCGCCAGCAGTCCGGGAAATAATGAAAAACTGTTTTTT.

This chain uses TRBV27 with TRBJ2-3; 13 nucleotides align to TRBD2. This CDR3 region has 21 residues. Trimming took 2 bases from V and 8 from J; bases not matched to a gene: 22. Germline V gene sequence: CDR1 MNHEY, CDR2 SMNVEV (reference sequence). The CDR3 DNA reads TGTGCCAGCAGTTTACTCGAGCGGACTAGCGGGGGCCATCTTGGGACTGGTACGCAGTATTTT. Translated: CASSLLERTSGGHLGTGTQYF.

The chain recombines TRBV24-1 with TRBJ1-1; the D gene is possibly TRBD1 (6 bases). V lost 12 bases, J lost 2 bases, and 15 bases lay in between. The CDR3 loop spans 13 amino acids. CDR1 is KGHDR and CDR2 is SFDVKD in the germline V gene. The CDR3 region has the DNA TGTGCCGCACGGGACAAAGCAAACACTGAAGCTTTCTTT. Translated: CAARDKANTEAFF.

This chain connects TRBV27 to TRBJ2-7, with TRBD1 matching 8 bases. Trimming cost V 7 bases and J 2 bases; bases outside gene matches: 16. CDR3 length: 17 amino acids. Germline assignment: CDR1 MNHEY and CDR2 SMNVEV (reference sequence). The CDR3 region is CASTLHGQGNLPYEQYF. The CDR3, as DNA: TGTGCCAGCACTCTCCACGGACAGGGAAATCTCCCCTACGAGCAGTACTTC.

This chain joins TRBV6-5 and TRBJ1-2; 8 bases agree with TRBD1. Trimming at V came to 2 bases and at J to 2 bases, leaving 4 bases not matched to a gene. CDR3 length equals 15 residues. From germline, CDR1 is MNHEY and CDR2 SVGAGI. The CDR3 here is CASSYAWTGNYGYTF. In DNA, the CDR3 is TGTGCCAGCAGTTACGCCTGGACAGGGAACTATGGCTACACCTTC.

The rearrangement joins TRBV27 to TRBJ1-4; 8 bases line up with TRBD1. The V segment lost 0 bases and the J segment 3 bases; nucleotides outside the gene matches: 6. The CDR3 is 17 amino acids. Germline values: CDR1 MNHEY, CDR2 SMNVEV (reference sequence). This CDR3 is CASSLSYRGYSNEKLFF. Written as DNA, the CDR3 is TGTGCCAGCAGTTTATCGTACAGGGGGTATTCTAATGAAAAACTGTTTTTT.

The chain links TRBV7-9 to TRBJ2-3; 8 nucleotides line up with TRBD2. This CDR3 is 16 amino acids long. Germline V gives CDR1 SEHNR, CDR2 FQNEAQ (reference sequence). V shed 5 bases, J shed 2 bases, and the junction held 9 bases outside the gene matches. CDR3 nucleotide sequence: TGTGCCAGCAGCCCGCCGGCGGGGGGTTACACAGATACGCAGTATTTT. This translates into CASSPPAGGYTDTQYF.